Described below is a single T cell receptor (beta chain) sequence and its context. The antigen is not known. Profiles of TCR beta VDJ and CDR3 were generated from a genomic DNA template. TCRdb passed the reads through MiXCR, listing each CDR3 protein once. The repertoire holds 270,000 or so distinct CDR3 sequences, with roughly 80% as singletons. In patients chosen for sequencing, flow cytometry had shown CD8+CD57+ cell expansion. At the time of blood sampling, patients had not yet received any therapy. This record belongs to a study of CD8+CD57+ T cells in acquired aplastic anemia. Study in general: An average of 3.2 ug of DNA was obtained from sorted CD4+ and CD8+ cells.

Trimming pared 5 bases from V and 7 bases from J, leaving 20 bases between. This CDR3 contains 15 residues. The germline gives CDR1 SGHTA, CDR2 FQGNSA. Study-level results: The same twenty-nine CD8+ CDR3 sequences occurred in patients and in controls. Any difference that existed in CD8+ Simpson's diversity between patients and controls was not significant.

The genes are TRBV7-2 and TRBJ1-1; perhaps TRBD1 as D (5 bases). The receptor was derived from a human donor with aplastic anemia. Specimen: sorted CD4+, CD8+, or CD8+CD57+ T cells (not recorded which) from PBMCs. The CDR3 bases are TGTGCCAGCAGCCCCGGCGGGTGGGGCAACGATGAAGCTTTCTTT. Protein: CASSPGGWGNDEAFF.